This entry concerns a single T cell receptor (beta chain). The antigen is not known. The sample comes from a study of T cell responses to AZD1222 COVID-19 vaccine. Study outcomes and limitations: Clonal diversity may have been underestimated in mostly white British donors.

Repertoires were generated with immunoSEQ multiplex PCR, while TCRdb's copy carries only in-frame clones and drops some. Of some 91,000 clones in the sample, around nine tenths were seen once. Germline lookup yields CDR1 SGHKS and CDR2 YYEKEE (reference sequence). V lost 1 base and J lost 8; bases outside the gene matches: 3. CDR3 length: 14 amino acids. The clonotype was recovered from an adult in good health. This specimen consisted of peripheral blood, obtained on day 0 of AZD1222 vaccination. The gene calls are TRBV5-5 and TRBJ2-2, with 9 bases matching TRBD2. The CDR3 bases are TGTGCCAGCAGCTTGCCTAGCGGGATTGGGGAGCTGTTTTTT. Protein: CASSLPSGIGELFF.